This T cell receptor (beta chain) came from a study of blood T cell repertoires in COVID-19. The overall study: Researchers got acute and convalescent COVID-19 samples from the United States, Italy and Spain.

Assignments of participants to cohorts depended upon their own reported clinical history. Repertoires were generated with immunoSEQ multiplex PCR, while TCRdb's copy carries only in-frame clones and drops some. This table holds about 140,000 clones, roughly 83% found once. The sample taken for sequencing was PBMCs or T cells enriched from blood (not recorded which). This receptor was identified in a man aged 65 to 85 who had been exposed to COVID-19.

CDR3 amino acids: CASSLGTGRNEQYF. The CDR3 DNA follows: TGCGCCAGCAGCTTGGGGACAGGGAGAAACGAGCAGTACTTC. This chain joins TRBV5-1 and TRBJ2-7; 8 nucleotides match TRBD1. In germline, CDR1 is SGHRS, CDR2 YFSETQ. The CDR3 extends over 14 amino acids. V was pared by 0 bases and J by 5 bases, with 4 bases of the junction left unmatched.